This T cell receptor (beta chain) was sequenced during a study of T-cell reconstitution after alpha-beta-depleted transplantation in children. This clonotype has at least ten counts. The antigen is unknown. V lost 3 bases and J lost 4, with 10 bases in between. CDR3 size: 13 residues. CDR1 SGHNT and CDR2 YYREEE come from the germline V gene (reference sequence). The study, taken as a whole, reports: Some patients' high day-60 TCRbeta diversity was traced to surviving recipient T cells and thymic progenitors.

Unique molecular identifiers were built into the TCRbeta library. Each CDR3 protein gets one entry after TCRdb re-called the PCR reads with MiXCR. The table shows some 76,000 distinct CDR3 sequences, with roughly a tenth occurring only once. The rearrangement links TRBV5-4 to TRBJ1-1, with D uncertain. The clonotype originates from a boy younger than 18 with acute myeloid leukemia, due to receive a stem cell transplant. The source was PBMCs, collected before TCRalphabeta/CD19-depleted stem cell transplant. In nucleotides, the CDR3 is TGTGCCAGCAGCTCGGGCTGGGCCACTGAAGCTTTCTTT. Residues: CASSSGWATEAFF. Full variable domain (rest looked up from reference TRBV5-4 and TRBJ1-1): ETGVTQSPTHLIKTRGQQVTLRCSSQSGHNTVSWYQQALGQGPQFIFQYYREEENGRGNFPPRFSGLQFPNYSSELNVNALELDDSALYLCASSSGWATEAFFGQGTRLTVV.